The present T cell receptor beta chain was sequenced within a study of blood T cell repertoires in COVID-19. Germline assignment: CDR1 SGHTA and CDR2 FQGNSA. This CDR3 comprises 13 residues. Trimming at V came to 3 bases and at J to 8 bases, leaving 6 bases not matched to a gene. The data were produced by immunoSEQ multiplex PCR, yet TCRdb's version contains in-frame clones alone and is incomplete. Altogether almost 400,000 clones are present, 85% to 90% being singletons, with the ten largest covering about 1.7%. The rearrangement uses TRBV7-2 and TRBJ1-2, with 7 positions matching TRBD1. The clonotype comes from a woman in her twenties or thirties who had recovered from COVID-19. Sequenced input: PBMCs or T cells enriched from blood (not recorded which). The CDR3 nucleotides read TGTGCCAGCAGCTTTTCCACAGGGGAGGGCTACACCTTC. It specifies CASSFSTGEGYTF.